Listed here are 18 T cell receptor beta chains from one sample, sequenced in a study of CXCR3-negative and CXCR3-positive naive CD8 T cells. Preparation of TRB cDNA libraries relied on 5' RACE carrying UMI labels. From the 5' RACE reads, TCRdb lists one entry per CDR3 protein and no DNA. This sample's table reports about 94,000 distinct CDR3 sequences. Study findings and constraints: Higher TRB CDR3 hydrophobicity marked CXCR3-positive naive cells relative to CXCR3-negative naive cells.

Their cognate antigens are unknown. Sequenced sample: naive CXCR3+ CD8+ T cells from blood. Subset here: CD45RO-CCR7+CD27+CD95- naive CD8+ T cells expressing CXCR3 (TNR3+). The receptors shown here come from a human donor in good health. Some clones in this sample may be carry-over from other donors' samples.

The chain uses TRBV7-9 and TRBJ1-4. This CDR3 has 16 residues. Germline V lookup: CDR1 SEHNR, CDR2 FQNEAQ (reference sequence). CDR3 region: CASSSSDSSKNEKLFF.

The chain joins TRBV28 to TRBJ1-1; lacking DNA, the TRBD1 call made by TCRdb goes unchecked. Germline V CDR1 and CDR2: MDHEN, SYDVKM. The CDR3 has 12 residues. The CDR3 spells CASSPWPDAAFF.

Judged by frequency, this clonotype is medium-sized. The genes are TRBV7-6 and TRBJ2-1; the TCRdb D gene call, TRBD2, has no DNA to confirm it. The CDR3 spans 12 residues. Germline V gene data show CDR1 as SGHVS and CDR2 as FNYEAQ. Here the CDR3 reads CASSLRAVEQFF.

The CDR3 region is CATSIIGLAGDTQYF. The chain uses TRBV15 and TRBJ2-5; TCRdb designates TRBD2, a call that cannot be tested without DNA. The length of the CDR3 is 15 residues. Looked up from germline, CDR1 is LNHNV and CDR2 is YYDKDF (reference sequence).

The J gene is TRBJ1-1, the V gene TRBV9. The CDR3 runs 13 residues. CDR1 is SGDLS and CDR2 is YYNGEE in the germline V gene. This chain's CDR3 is CASSVDGRTEAFF.

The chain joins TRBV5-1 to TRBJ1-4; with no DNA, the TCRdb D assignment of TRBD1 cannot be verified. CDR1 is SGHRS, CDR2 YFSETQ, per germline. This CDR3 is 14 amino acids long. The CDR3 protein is CASGLTGDGEKLFF.

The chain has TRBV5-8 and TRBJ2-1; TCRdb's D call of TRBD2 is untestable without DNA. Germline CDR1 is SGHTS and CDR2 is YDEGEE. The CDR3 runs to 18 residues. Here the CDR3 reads CASSLGLATSGSLREQFF.

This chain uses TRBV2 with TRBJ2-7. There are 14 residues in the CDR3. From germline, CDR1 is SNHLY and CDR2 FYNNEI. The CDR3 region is CASSEYRSTYEQYF.

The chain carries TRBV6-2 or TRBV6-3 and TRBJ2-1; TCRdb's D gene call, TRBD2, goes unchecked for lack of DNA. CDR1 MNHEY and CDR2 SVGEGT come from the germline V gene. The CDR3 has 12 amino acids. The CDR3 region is CASTTTGTWQFF.

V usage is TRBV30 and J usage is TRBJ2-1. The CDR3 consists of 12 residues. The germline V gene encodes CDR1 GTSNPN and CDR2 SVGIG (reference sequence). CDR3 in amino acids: CAWSAIVNEQFF.

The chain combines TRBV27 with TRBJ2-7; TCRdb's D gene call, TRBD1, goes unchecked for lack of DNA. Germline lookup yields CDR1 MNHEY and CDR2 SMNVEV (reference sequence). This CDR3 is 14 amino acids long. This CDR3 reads CASSLVAGAYEQYF.

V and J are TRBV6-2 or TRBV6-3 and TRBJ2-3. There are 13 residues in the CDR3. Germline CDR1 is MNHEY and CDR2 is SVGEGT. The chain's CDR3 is CASSPQVTDTQYF.

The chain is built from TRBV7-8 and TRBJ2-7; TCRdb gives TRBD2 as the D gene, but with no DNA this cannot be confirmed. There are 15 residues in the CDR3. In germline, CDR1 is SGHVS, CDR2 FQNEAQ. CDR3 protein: CASSLSTGTYDEQYF.

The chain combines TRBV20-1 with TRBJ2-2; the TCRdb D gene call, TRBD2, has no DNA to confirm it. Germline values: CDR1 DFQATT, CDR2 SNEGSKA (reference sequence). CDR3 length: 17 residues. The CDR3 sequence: CSARSWTSGGIGGELFF.

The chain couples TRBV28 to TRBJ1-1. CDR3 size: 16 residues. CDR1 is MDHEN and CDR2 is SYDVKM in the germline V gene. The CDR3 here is CASSLSPRTVNTEAFF.

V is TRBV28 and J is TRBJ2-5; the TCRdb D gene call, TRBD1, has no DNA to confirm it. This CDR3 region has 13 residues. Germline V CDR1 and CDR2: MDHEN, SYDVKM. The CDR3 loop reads CASSLPGEETQYF.

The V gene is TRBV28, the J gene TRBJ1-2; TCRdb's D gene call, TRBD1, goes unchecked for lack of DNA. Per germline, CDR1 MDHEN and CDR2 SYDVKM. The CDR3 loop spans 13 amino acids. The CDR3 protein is CASSLRTGYGYTF.

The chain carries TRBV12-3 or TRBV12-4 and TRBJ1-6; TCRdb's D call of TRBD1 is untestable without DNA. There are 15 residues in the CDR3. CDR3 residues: CASSSTGFRDSPLHF.